Described below is a single T cell receptor (beta chain) sequence and its context. Its target is not known. Patients with chemo-refractory metastatic non-small-cell lung cancer received focal radiation plus CTLA-4 blockade with ipilimumab. The entry originates in a study of radiotherapy plus CTLA-4 blockade in lung cancer. Looking at the study overall: For approximately 17% of patients, objective responses occurred, and about 30% had disease control.

Sequencing was performed with immunoSEQ multiplex PCR; in TCRdb, only in-frame clones are kept and a portion is missing. The sample contains approximately 75,000 clones, roughly 75% of which appear only once. Study observations and caveats: Reported findings show early blood T cell clone dynamics, with interferon-beta, best predicted response. Radiotherapy plus ipilimumab was followed by expansion in blood of tumor-derived TCR clones.

This CDR3 contains 14 residues. This receptor was identified in a human donor with non-small cell lung cancer who had a complete response to radiotherapy plus ipilimumab. The chain links TRBV1 to TRBJ1-5. TRBV1 has pseudogene status. Sequencing was performed on peripheral blood, taken from a patient treated with radiotherapy plus ipilimumab. The DNA for the CDR3 is TGCACCAGCAGCCAAACTGGAAGCAATCAGCCCCAGCATTTT. Protein sequence: CTSSQTGSNQPQHF.